This T cell receptor (beta chain) was captured in a study of early T cells in non-severe SARS-CoV-2 infection (dated by TCRdb to about 2021). About the study as a whole: Because TCR sequencing relied on bulk RNA taken from unsorted whole blood, pairing of alpha and beta chains was not possible.

Library preparation was by 5' RACE. This sample was sequenced with a NextSeq 500. To correct for sequencing error and PCR bias, the TCR library protocol tagged individual cDNA molecules with unique molecular identifiers. Both TCR alpha and beta chains were sequenced, and tight co-correlation was observed between alpha and beta sequence abundances in each sample. Under the source paper's analysis protocol: Decombinator V4 was used to perform V gene, J gene and CDR3 annotation of TCR sequences. Expanded TCRs were defined as changing significantly between any two time points under a Poisson model with p below 0.0001. Abundances of TCRs were expressed as counts per million after normalisation to the total number of TCRs sequenced in each sample. TRAV1-2 paired with TRAJ12, TRAJ20 or TRAJ33 defined MAIT TCRs, while TRAV10 paired with TRAJ18 defined iNKT TCRs. VDJdb, accessed 1 November 2021, was searched for CMV, EBV and SARS-CoV-2 annotated TCRs, excluding TCRs annotated for multiple antigens. The public reads were reanalyzed by TCRdb: fastp trimming at Q25, MiXCR alignment, in-frame beta chains only. Rows are combined by CDR3 protein, so each entry shows the most common genes and DNA. The authors' filters were not applied to this entry. Within this sample are some 36,000 distinct CDR3 sequences, with roughly 6.8% of them counted one time only. The ten biggest clones cover 24% of the sample.

Including cysteine and phenylalanine, the CDR3 has 14 amino acids. Only the CDR3 region is kept as DNA, spanning 42 bases read in frame from base 1. CDR1 and CDR2 were assigned from the germline V gene (reference sequence) as DFQATT and SNEGSKA. A case-control design nested within a healthcare worker cohort in London, UK, was used, with weekly nasopharyngeal swab PCR tests and blood sampling performed. Healthcare workers were enrolled in the week of the UK lockdown, from 23 to 31 March 2020, and were followed every week for up to roughly 15 weeks. Overall results and qualifications from the work: Matching against VDJdb was skewed toward anti-spike CD8 responses, likely underestimated virus-specific expansions, and missed private and CD4 specificities.

Ten or more counts support this clonotype. The antigen this receptor binds is unknown. No per-base quality is available; no much larger clone lies one base away. The source is an adult who was a healthcare worker with PCR-confirmed SARS-CoV-2 infection or an uninfected control (not recorded which). The sequence is built from TRBV20-1 and TRBJ2-5, and 10 bases in between align with TRBD2. Specimen: whole blood, collected at baseline. The CDR3 in this case is CRAQKTSGQETQYF. The DNA is as follows: TGCCGGGCCCAAAAGACTAGCGGGCAAGAGACCCAGTACTTC.